These 12 T cell receptor beta chains were sequenced from one sample in a study of a mutant IDH1 vaccine in newly diagnosed glioma. TCRdb's copy holds only in-frame clones and misses some; the assay was immunoSEQ multiplex PCR. Of tens of thousands of clones listed, roughly 68% were seen once; the top ten hold about 4.9%. Time point given: week 35, safety follow-up. The study gave 300 ug of mutant IDH1 20-mer peptide per vaccine dose, with topical imiquimod. The antigens of these receptors remain unknown. This sample comprised PBMCs, obtained from a glioma patient whose treatment included an IDH1 peptide vaccine. The receptor source for this set is a man aged 50 to 60 with glioma.

The genes are TRBV5-1 and TRBJ2-7; 9 bases line up with TRBD1. The germline CDR1 and CDR2 sequences are SGHRS and YFSETQ. The CDR3 is 14 residues long. Germline trimming cut 2 bases from V and 5 bases from J; bases unmatched to any gene: 5. The CDR3 loop is CASSLTTGGDEQYF. The CDR3 coding sequence is TGCGCCAGCAGCTTAACAACAGGGGGCGACGAGCAGTACTTC.

The chain couples TRBV4-2 to TRBJ2-1; D remains unclear. V lost 0 bases, J lost 2 bases, and 8 bases lay in between. This CDR3 comprises 15 residues. Germline CDR1 is LGHNA and CDR2 is YNFKEQ. CDR3 coding DNA: TGTGCCAGCAGCCAAGATAAGGCCGCCTACAATGAGCAGTTCTTC. It yields the protein CASSQDKAAYNEQFF.

This chain connects TRBV6-4 to TRBJ1-6; no clear D. Germline CDR1 and CDR2: MRHNA and SNTAGT. This CDR3 contains 16 residues. The V end lost 7 bases, the J end lost 2 bases, and 15 bases lay between the germline ends. The CDR3, as DNA: TGTGCCAGCATCCGATGGAGGATCCCCTATAATTCACCCCTCCACTTT. This sequence encodes CASIRWRIPYNSPLHF.

V and J are TRBV6-5 and TRBJ1-1, with a tentative D call TRBD1 (5 bases). The CDR3 spans 15 residues. The germline V gene has CDR1 MNHEY and CDR2 SVGAGI. The V gene lost 2 bases and the J gene lost 2 bases, with 12 bases spanning the gap. CDR3 coding DNA: TGTGCCAGCAGTTACACCCCGACAGTTAACACTGAAGCTTTCTTT. Its protein product is CASSYTPTVNTEAFF.

This chain's CDR3 is CASSGFGASYEQYF. In nucleotides, the CDR3 is TGTGCCAGCAGCGGATTTGGGGCCTCCTACGAGCAGTACTTC. V and J are TRBV6-5 and TRBJ2-7, with a tentative D call TRBD1 (5 bases). Trimming stripped 6 bases from V and 0 bases from J, with 12 bases between. The CDR3 sequence is 14 residues long. Germline-derived CDR1 and CDR2 are MNHEY and SVGAGI.

This sequence joins TRBV5-1 and TRBJ1-1; no reliable D call. There are 14 residues in the CDR3. Germline V lookup: CDR1 SGHRS, CDR2 YFSETQ. V shed 5 bases and J shed 2 bases, with 13 bases lying between them. The CDR3 spells CASRITGLNTEAFF. The CDR3 nucleotides are TGCGCCAGCAGGATTACTGGACTAAACACTGAAGCTTTCTTT.

The chain uses TRBV5-4 and TRBJ2-2, with TRBD2 as a possible D gene (5 bases). CDR1 is SGHNT, CDR2 YYREEE, per germline (reference sequence). The length of the CDR3 is 13 residues. Trimming pared 9 bases from V and 7 bases from J, leaving 16 bases between. The CDR3 is CATRGYRGGELFF. In nucleotides, the CDR3 is TGTGCCACCAGAGGGTATCGTGGCGGGGAGCTGTTTTTT.

The chain couples TRBV29-1 to TRBJ1-2; a weak D match, TRBD1 (6 bases). This CDR3 spans 10 amino acids. V lost 4 bases and J 7 bases, leaving 7 bases between the germline ends. The germline V gene encodes CDR1 SQVTM and CDR2 ANQGSEA. The CDR3 DNA reads TGCAGCGTTGGGGACACTGGCTACACCTTC. This codes for CSVGDTGYTF.

The chain has TRBV2 and TRBJ2-2, with a tentative D call TRBD2 (6 bases). Per germline, CDR1 SNHLY and CDR2 FYNNEI. The CDR3 is 15 residues long. The V and J ends lost 6 bases and 2 bases respectively, with 13 bases between them. The CDR3 bases are TGTGCCAGCAGGCGGGGCGGGGCCAACACCGGGGAGCTGTTTTTT. Translation gives CASRRGGANTGELFF.

The V gene is TRBV30, the J gene TRBJ2-5; D is unclear. The germline V gene encodes CDR1 GTSNPN and CDR2 SVGIG (reference sequence). This CDR3 spans 13 amino acids. V lost 2 bases, J lost 5 bases, and 12 bases lay in between. CDR3 amino acids: CAWSRLVGETQYF. The CDR3 nucleotides read TGTGCCTGGAGTAGGCTCGTAGGGGAGACCCAGTACTTC.

This clone was seen only a few times. V and J are TRBV19 and TRBJ1-1; D is undetermined. The CDR3 covers 11 residues. V lost 5 bases, J lost 6 bases, and 7 bases lay in between. Germline V gene sequence: CDR1 LNHDA, CDR2 SQIVND (reference sequence). In DNA, the CDR3 is TGTGCCAGTAGTTCTCGCGCTGAAGCTTTCTTT. Translation gives CASSSRAEAFF.

Remarks on this clone: Other DNA variants within this sample encode the same CDR3. The chain couples TRBV10-3 to TRBJ2-2; TRBD1 matches 9 bases. Germline V gives CDR1 ENHRY, CDR2 SYGVKD. This CDR3 comprises 13 residues. With 6 bases clipped from V and 5 bases from J, the junction kept 1 base outside the gene matches. The CDR3: CAISGQGTGELFF. As DNA, the CDR3 is TGTGCCATCAGCGGACAGGGGACCGGGGAGCTGTTTTTT.